This T cell receptor (beta chain) was profiled in a study of CD8 T cells in ankylosing spondylitis. Concerning this clonotype: Its antigen is currently unknown.

Whole-study findings and limits: Made up of several highly homologous variants, a TCR beta motif appeared characteristic of ankylosing spondylitis blood.

TCRdb passed the 5' RACE reads through MiXCR, listing each CDR3 protein once. The sample lists fewer than 750,000 distinct CDR3 sequences, roughly 19% occurring once. This clonotype originated in a male donor with ankylosing spondylitis. Sequencing was carried out using blood, either unsorted or a sorted T cell fraction (not recorded which).

The CDR3 loop reads CASRWNSGNTIYF. DNA of the CDR3: TGTGCCAGCAGGTGGAACTCTGGAAACACCATATATTTT. The chain links TRBV12-3 or TRBV12-4 to TRBJ1-3; unclear D gene. The length of the CDR3 is 13 residues. V lost 6 bases and J lost 0, with 6 bases in between.